The 14 T cell receptor beta chains presented below share a single source sample, sequenced in a study of OX40 agonist ivuxolimab in advanced cancers. This table comes from immunoSEQ multiplex PCR, and its TCRdb copy is limited to in-frame clones, with some not included. The table records approximately 130,000 clones, 90% of them present only once. Material: CD4+ or CD8+ T cells sorted from blood, obtained in a trial of the OX40 agonist ivuxolimab. The source of these receptors is an adult with an advanced solid tumor such as melanoma, head and neck, liver or kidney cancer.

This chain connects TRBV27 to TRBJ2-7; 11 bases match TRBD1. CDR1 and CDR2 (germline): MNHEY, SMNVEV (reference sequence). V was clipped by 6 bases and J by 5 bases; unmatched bases: 9. CDR3 length: 15 amino acids. The CDR3 loop is CASRPLRDRGNEQYF. In DNA form, the CDR3 reads TGTGCCAGCAGACCCCTCCGGGACAGGGGGAACGAGCAGTACTTC.

This sequence joins TRBV5-4 and TRBJ1-6; no clear D gene. CDR3 length: 15 amino acids. Germline V gene sequence: CDR1 SGHNT, CDR2 YYREEE (reference sequence). V lost 0 bases to trimming and J lost 7 bases, with 11 bases between them. CDR3 sequence (DNA): TGTGCCAGCAGCTTGGGAAGCCCAAGGAATTCACCCCTCCACTTT. As protein: CASSLGSPRNSPLHF.

This chain links TRBV7-9 with TRBJ1-1, with D unresolved. The CDR3 length is 13 residues. Germline V CDR1 and CDR2: SEHNR, FQNEAQ (reference sequence). V lost 4 bases and J 2 bases, leaving 8 bases between the germline ends. This chain's CDR3 is CASSSEINTEAFF. The CDR3 nucleotides read TGTGCCAGCAGCTCAGAGATTAACACTGAAGCTTTCTTT.

The chain combines TRBV7-3 with TRBJ2-7; D is perhaps TRBD2 (6 bases). V was clipped by 1 base and J by 1 base, with 11 bases between them. The CDR3 loop spans 15 amino acids. Germline V CDR1 and CDR2: SGHTA, FQGTGA. The CDR3 region has the DNA TGTGCCAGCAGCTTAAAGTGGGAGGAGTCCTACGAGCAGTACTTC. Protein product: CASSLKWEESYEQYF.

The chain joins TRBV19 to TRBJ1-2; D not certain. Germline V gene data show CDR1 as LNHDA and CDR2 as SQIVND (reference sequence). V lost 1 base to trimming and J lost 2 bases, with 11 bases between them. The CDR3 has 15 residues. This CDR3 reads CASSIGIQENYGYTF. CDR3 coding DNA: TGTGCCAGTAGTATAGGAATTCAGGAGAACTATGGCTACACCTTC.

The chain couples TRBV14 to TRBJ2-5; 12 nucleotides match TRBD2. Germline-derived CDR1 and CDR2 are SGHDN and FVKESK. The junction had 6 bases not matched to a gene; V was cut back by 5 bases and J by 5 bases. The CDR3 runs 15 residues. The CDR3 DNA is TGTGCCAGCAGCTTAGGACTAGCGGGAAGGGAGACCCAGTACTTC. Translation: CASSLGLAGRETQYF.

The chain links TRBV19 to TRBJ2-5, with TRBD1 matching 7 bases. The CDR3 totals 13 residues. Per germline, CDR1 LNHDA and CDR2 SQIVND (reference sequence). Trimming cost V 6 bases and J 1 base; bases outside gene matches: 2. CDR3 sequence: CASSDRVQETQYF. The CDR3 DNA follows: TGTGCCAGTAGCGACAGGGTCCAAGAGACCCAGTACTTC.

The V and J genes are TRBV7-9 and TRBJ2-2, with D possibly TRBD2 on 6 matching bases. Germline V CDR1 and CDR2: SEHNR, FQNEAQ (reference sequence). This CDR3 region has 16 residues. The V gene lost 2 bases and the J gene lost 1 base, with 11 bases spanning the gap. For the CDR3, the DNA is TGTGCCAGCAGCTTACGGGGGAGTATGAACACCGGGGAGCTGTTTTTT. Protein sequence: CASSLRGSMNTGELFF.

The V and J genes are TRBV7-9 and TRBJ2-1; 14 nucleotides line up with TRBD2. The CDR3 covers 17 residues. Germline assignment: CDR1 SEHNR and CDR2 FQNEAQ (reference sequence). V was clipped by 4 bases and J by 7 bases; unmatched bases: 9. CDR3 in DNA: TGTGCCAGCAGCTCCGGACTAGCGGGAGGTGTAGGGAATGAGCAGTTCTTC. Translated: CASSSGLAGGVGNEQFF.

In this sample, this clone turned up once. The chain employs TRBV11-2 and TRBJ1-4; D gene unclear. Germline-derived CDR1 and CDR2 are SGHAT and FQNNGV. The CDR3 sequence is 13 residues long. The V and J ends lost 3 bases and 8 bases respectively, with 10 bases between them. The CDR3 bases are TGTGCCAGCAGCTTGACACCTATGGAAAAACTGTTTTTT. This gives the protein CASSLTPMEKLFF.

This clone showed up just a few times. The V call is TRBV7-2, the J call TRBJ1-5; D may be TRBD1 (5 bases). This CDR3 comprises 14 residues. The ends were cut back, 5 bases at V and 6 bases at J, with 14 bases in the middle. Germline V gene sequence: CDR1 SGHTA, CDR2 FQGNSA. CDR3 region: CASSRGGIGQPQHF. The DNA for the CDR3 is TGTGCCAGCAGCCGGGGGGGGATAGGTCAGCCCCAGCATTTT.

V is TRBV28 and J is TRBJ2-7; 8 bases line up with TRBD2. There are 16 residues in the CDR3. J was trimmed by 2 bases and V by 6 bases; bases with no gene match: 12. Germline V gene data show CDR1 as MDHEN and CDR2 as SYDVKM. CDR3 amino acids: CASSPGAGGRAYEQYF. CDR3 nucleotide sequence: TGTGCCAGCAGCCCCGGGGCGGGAGGCCGAGCCTACGAGCAGTACTTC.

V is TRBV15 and J is TRBJ2-5; D gene uncertain. There are 12 residues in the CDR3. With 5 bases removed from V and 4 bases from J, the gap between germline ends came to 8 bases. Germline CDR1 LNHNV, CDR2 YYDKDF (reference sequence). The chain's CDR3 is CATSGLRETQYF. In DNA, the CDR3 is TGTGCCACCAGCGGCCTCAGAGAGACCCAGTACTTC.

The CDR3 loop reads CASSIGQFQETQYF. The CDR3 region has the DNA TGTGCCAGCAGTATCGGACAGTTCCAAGAGACCCAGTACTTC. The J gene is TRBJ2-5, the V gene TRBV28; perhaps TRBD1 as D (6 bases). Germline values: CDR1 MDHEN, CDR2 SYDVKM. The CDR3 covers 14 residues. Trimming shortened V by 5 bases and J by 1 base, and 11 bases separated the two germline ends.